This entry concerns a single T cell receptor (beta chain). The antigen is not known. This sample is drawn from a study of PD-L1 blockade in urothelial cancer. Study background: Male sex and bladder-origin urothelial cancer were recorded for about 90% of the 29 patients. A median of roughly 150,000 T cells was found in the blood samples. General study findings and limits: Tumor-associated blood clones were expanded more by durable-benefit patients at 3 weeks.

Libraries were prepared by immunoSEQ multiplex PCR; TCRdb keeps only in-frame clonotypes and omits some of them. The sample includes 45,000 or so clones, 70% to 90% seen only once; the top ten take about 25%. The time point here: pretreatment peripheral blood. This sequence originates from a donor over 35 with urothelial cancer. The starting material was PBMCs, obtained around atezolizumab (anti-PD-L1) treatment.

The CDR3 loop reads CASSSGASGSTDTQYF. The CDR3 nucleotides read TGTGCCAGTAGTAGCGGGGCTAGCGGAAGCACAGATACGCAGTATTTT. The rearrangement joins TRBV19 to TRBJ2-3; 7 bases match TRBD2. V shed 4 bases, J shed 0 bases, and the junction held 7 bases outside the gene matches. There are 16 residues in the CDR3. Germline V gene sequence: CDR1 LNHDA, CDR2 SQIVND (reference sequence).